The clone carrying this TCR beta chain was recorded a few times. The antigen remains unidentified. Every isolated RNA sample was fully reverse transcribed, so sequencing captured expressed TCRB transcripts. Libraries were prepared by immunoSEQ multiplex PCR; TCRdb keeps only in-frame clonotypes and omits some of them. The sample holds about 150,000 clones, around 10% seen once. Sorted CD4+ subsets: naive, central memory, regulatory, stem cell-like memory (CD45RO/CCR7/CD25/CD127/CD95/CD27 panel). The sample is drawn from a study of beta chain features in type 1 diabetes. Whole-study results and caveats: In all four CD4+ subsets, TCRB CDR3 length was significantly, moderately reduced in type 1 diabetes. In comparison with healthy donors, patients had naive, central memory and Treg TCRB repertoires that appeared more similar. VDJ junctions sequenced from type 1 diabetes patients showed fewer insertions and more deletions.

The source of this sequence is a man in his late teens or twenties in good health. The source material was central memory CD4+ T cells from blood.

In nucleotides, the CDR3 is TGCGCCAGCAGCTTGTCATCTGGAGGAGTAAACTACGAGCAGTACTTC. Translating it yields CASSLSSGGVNYEQYF. V and J are TRBV5-1 and TRBJ2-7; tentatively, D is TRBD2 (5 bases). The CDR3 consists of 16 residues. CDR1 is SGHRS, CDR2 YFSETQ, per germline. V lost 1 base to trimming and J lost 3 bases, with 17 bases between them.